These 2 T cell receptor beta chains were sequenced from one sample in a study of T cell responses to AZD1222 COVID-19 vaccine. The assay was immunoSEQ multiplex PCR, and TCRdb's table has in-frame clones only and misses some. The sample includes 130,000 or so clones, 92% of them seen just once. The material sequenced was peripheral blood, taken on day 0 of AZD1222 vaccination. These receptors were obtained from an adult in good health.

In DNA form, the CDR3 reads TGTGCCAGCAGCCGAGGGACGGGCCATGGCTACACCTTC. Protein product: CASSRGTGHGYTF. The chain combines TRBV6-5 with TRBJ1-2; TRBD1 might be the D (5 bases). The CDR3 extends over 13 amino acids. V shed 6 bases and J shed 6 bases, with 14 bases lying between them. Germline CDR1 MNHEY, CDR2 SVGAGI.

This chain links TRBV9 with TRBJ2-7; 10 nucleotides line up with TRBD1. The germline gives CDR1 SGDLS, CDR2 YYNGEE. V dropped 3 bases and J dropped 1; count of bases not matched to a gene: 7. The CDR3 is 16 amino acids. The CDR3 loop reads CASSASDRGASYEQYF. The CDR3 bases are TGTGCCAGCAGCGCATCGGACAGGGGGGCATCCTACGAGCAGTACTTC. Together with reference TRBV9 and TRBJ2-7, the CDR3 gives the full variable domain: DSGVTQTPKHLITATGQRVTLRCSPRSGDLSVYWYQQSLDQGLQFLIQYYNGEERAKGNILERFSAQQFPDLHSELNLSSLELGDSALYFCASSASDRGASYEQYFGPGTRLTVT.